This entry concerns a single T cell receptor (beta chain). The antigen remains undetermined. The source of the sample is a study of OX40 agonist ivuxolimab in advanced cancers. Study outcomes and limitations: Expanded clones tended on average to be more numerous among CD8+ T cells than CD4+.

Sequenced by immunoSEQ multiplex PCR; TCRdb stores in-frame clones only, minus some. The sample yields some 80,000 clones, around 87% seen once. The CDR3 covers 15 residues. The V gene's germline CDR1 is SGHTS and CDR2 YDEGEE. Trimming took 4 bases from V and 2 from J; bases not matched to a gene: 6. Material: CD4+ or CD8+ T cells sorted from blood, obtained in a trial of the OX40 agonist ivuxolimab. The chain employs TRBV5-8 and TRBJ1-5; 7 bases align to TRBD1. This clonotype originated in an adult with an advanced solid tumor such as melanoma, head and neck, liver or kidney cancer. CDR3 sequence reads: CASSPGDSGNQPQHF. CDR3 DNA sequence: TGTGCCAGCAGCCCAGGGGACAGCGGCAATCAGCCCCAGCATTTT.